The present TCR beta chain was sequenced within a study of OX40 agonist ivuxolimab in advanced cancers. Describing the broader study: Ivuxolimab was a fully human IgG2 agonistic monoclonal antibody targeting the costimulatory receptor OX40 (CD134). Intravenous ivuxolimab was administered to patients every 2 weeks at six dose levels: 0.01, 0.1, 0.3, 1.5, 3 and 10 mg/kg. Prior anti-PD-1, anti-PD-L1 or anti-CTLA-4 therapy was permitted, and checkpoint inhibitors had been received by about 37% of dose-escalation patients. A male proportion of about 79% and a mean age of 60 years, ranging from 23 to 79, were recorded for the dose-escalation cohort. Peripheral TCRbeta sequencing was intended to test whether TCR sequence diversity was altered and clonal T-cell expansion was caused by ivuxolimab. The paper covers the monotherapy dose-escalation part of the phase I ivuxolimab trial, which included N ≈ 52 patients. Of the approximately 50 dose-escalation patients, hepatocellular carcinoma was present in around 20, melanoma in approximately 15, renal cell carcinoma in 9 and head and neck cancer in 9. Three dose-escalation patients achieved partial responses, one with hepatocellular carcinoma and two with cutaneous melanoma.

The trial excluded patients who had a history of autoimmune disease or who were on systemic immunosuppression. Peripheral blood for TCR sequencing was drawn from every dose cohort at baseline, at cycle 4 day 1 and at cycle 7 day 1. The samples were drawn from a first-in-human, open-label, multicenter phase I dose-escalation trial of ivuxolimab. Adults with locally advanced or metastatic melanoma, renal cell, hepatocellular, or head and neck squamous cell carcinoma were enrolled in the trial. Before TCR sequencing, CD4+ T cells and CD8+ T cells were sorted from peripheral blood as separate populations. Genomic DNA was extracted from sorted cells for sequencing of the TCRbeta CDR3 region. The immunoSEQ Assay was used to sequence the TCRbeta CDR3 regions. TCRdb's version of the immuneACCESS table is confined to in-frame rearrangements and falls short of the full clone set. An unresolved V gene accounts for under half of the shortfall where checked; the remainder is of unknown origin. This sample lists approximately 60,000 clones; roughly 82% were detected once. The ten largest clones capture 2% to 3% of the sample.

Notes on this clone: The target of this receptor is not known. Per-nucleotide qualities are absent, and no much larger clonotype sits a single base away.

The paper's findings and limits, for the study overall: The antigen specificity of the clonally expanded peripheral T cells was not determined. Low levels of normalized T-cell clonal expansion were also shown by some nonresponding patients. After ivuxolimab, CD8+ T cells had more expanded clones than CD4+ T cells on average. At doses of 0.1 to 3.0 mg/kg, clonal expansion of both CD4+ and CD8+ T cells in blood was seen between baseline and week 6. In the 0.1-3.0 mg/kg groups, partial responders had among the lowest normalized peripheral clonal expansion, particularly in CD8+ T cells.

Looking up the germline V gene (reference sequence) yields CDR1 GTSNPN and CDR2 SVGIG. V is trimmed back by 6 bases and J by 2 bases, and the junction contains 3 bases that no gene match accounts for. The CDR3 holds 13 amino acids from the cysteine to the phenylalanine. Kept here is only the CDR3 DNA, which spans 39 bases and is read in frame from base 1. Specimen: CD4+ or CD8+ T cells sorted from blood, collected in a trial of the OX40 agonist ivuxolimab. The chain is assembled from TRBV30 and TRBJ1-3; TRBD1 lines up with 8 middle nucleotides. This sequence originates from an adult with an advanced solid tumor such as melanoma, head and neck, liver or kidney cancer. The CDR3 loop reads CACKQGAGNTIYF. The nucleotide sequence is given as TGTGCCTGCAAACAGGGGGCTGGAAACACCATATATTTT.